This T cell receptor (beta chain) was observed in a study of blood T cells in healthy people across ages (dated by TCRdb to the mid-2010s). Study-level background: In model experiments, template switching captured about one uniquely barcoded TCR beta cDNA molecule for every two T cells. Using deep sequencing normalized with unique cDNA molecular identifiers, the study measured how TCR beta repertoire diversity changes with age. The donors were split into four age groups: young (average about 15 years), middle-aged (39), aged (roughly 65) and long-lived (about 74). To avoid experimental bias, donors of different ages were randomly spread across the sequencing lanes. Two additional independent replicas of 1 million unique cDNA reads from the same blood draw were analyzed for two donors (one aged 18 to 30 and one aged 80 or older). Here is what the overall study found, with its caveats: Observed TCR beta diversity per million T cells fell roughly linearly with age, and a significant reduction was already apparent by age about 38. Observed TCR beta diversity correlated strongly with the percentage of naive T cells measured by flow cytometry. Donor CMV infection status was unknown, potentially confounding age-related changes in expanded clonotypes. Bulk unsorted PBMC profiling prevented conclusive comparison of naive and antigen-experienced compartments. Compared with the aged group, the long-lived group had more naive CD4+ T cells, fewer expanded clones and increased TCR diversity, suggesting age selection. Estimates of total diversity based on one million sequenced T cells were regarded as lower bounds and as underestimates.

For CDR1 and CDR2, the germline V gene lists MNHEY and SVGAGI. V has 4 bases trimmed and J has 8 bases trimmed; junction bases matching no gene number 13. The CDR3, cysteine through phenylalanine, is 16 amino acids long. Solely the CDR3 DNA is kept, with 48 bases framed from the first base. The library was built by means of 5' RACE. Sequenced on an Illumina HiSeq 2500. A second PCR of roughly 6 to 12 cycles was run with a J-beta primer mix and a sample-barcoded 5' primer. A template-switch 5' adaptor carrying 12 random nucleotides introduced a unique molecular identifier onto each TCR beta cDNA molecule. Each sample yielded at least 3 million CDR3-containing paired-end reads. All of the RNA was converted into first-strand cDNA using the Mint cDNA synthesis kit, with a TRBC-specific oligonucleotide serving as the primer. All cDNA was treated with uracil-DNA glycosylase and then went through a first 18-cycle PCR with the universal primers M1SS and BC2_uni_R. On the study's bioinformatics: For normalization, 1 million high-quality reads were randomly selected from each sample, with every read carrying a distinct molecular identifier. Reads with shared molecular identifiers were discarded instead of being binned into consensus sequences. MiTCR, set to a Q25 quality threshold and the strictest error-elimination algorithm, was used for CDR3 identification, clonotype clustering and error correction. A nonparametric unseen species model using Euler transformation provided a lower-bound estimate of total TCR beta diversity. TCRdb redid the processing of the public reads, applying fastp at Q25 and MiXCR, and retained in-frame beta chains. Rows with a matching CDR3 protein are joined into one entry that keeps the most common DNA and genes. Here the V and J calls rest on TCRdb's processing, not on the authors' analysis. In this sample the table shows hundreds of thousands of distinct CDR3 sequences, roughly 50% of which occur a single time. The ten largest account for about a quarter of the sample.

This clonotype was picked up a small number of times. Its antigen is currently not known. There are no base qualities to consult, and no much larger clone falls within one base. The donors were about 40 Caucasian individuals from Russia, aged roughly 6 to 100 years, who were systemically healthy. Each donor gave ten milliliters of peripheral blood, collected into EDTA-treated Vacutainer tubes. PBMCs were isolated by Ficoll-Paque density-gradient centrifugation, with at least 6 million obtained per sample. Trizol reagent was used to extract total RNA from PBMCs, with at least 6 micrograms per sample. The percentages of naive CD45RAhigh/CD27high T cells were determined by flow cytometry on a PBMC aliquot from every donor.

The source of this sequence is a man aged 40-49 years in good health. Sample: blood. The chain joins TRBV6-5 to TRBJ2-1, and 8 junctional nucleotides match TRBD2. The CDR3 protein sequence reads: CASSFQAGVRPDEQFF. The nucleotides read TGTGCCAGCAGTTTCCAAGCGGGAGTACGTCCAGATGAGCAGTTCTTC.